A single sample gave rise to the 32 T cell receptor beta chains below, sequenced in a study of T cells in Graves' hyperthyroidism and ophthalmopathy. Amplification of TCR beta CDR3 regions used RNA as the template. The HTBI primer set was used in a first-round RT-PCR of the TCR CDR3. TCRdb used MiXCR to reprocess the multiplex PCR reads, holding one entry per CDR3 protein. This sample yields tens of thousands of distinct CDR3 sequences, of which under 55% are seen a single time; approximately 10% belongs to the top ten. The sample consisted of blood. These receptors were taken from a woman aged 25 to 45 with Graves' hyperthyroidism.

Worth noting for this clonotype: No conserved phenylalanine or tryptophan is present at the end of the CDR3, so a read error is the likely explanation. This sequence joins TRBV11-3 and TRBJ2-3; 8 nucleotides align to TRBD2. The V and J ends lost 5 bases and 2 bases, in that order; junction bases with no gene match: 6. This CDR3 contains 15 residues. CDR1 is SGHNT and CDR2 is YENEEA in the germline V gene. The CDR3 DNA follows: TGTGCCAGCAGCCTTAGCGGGAAATCCACAGATACGCAGTATCTT. Translation gives CASSLSGKSTDTQYL.

The chain employs TRBV9 and TRBJ2-4, with D hard to call. From germline, CDR1 is SGDLS and CDR2 YYNGEE. Trimming removed 0 bases at V and 0 bases at J, with 4 bases between. The CDR3 totals 14 residues. CDR3 residues: CASSVGLAKNIQYF. The CDR3 nucleotides are TGTGCCAGCAGCGTAGGACTAGCCAAAAACATTCAGTACTTC.

The V gene is TRBV5-5, the J gene TRBJ2-1, with D uncertain. This CDR3 is 12 amino acids long. Germline assignment: CDR1 SGHKS and CDR2 YYEKEE (reference sequence). V was clipped by 3 bases and J by 10 bases, with 11 bases between them. The CDR3 sequence is CASSSSLREQFF. The DNA for the CDR3 is TGTGCCAGCAGCTCTTCTTTGAGGGAGCAGTTCTTC.

This clonotype has a count of ten or more. The gene calls are TRBV7-9 and TRBJ2-1; TRBD2 matches 16 bases. The V and J ends lost 4 bases and 7 bases, in that order; junction bases with no gene match: 7. The CDR3 covers 17 residues. Germline values: CDR1 SEHNR, CDR2 FQNEAQ (reference sequence). This chain's CDR3 is CASSSTPGLAGGNEQFF. In DNA, the CDR3 is TGTGCCAGCAGCTCAACCCCGGGACTAGCGGGAGGGAATGAGCAGTTCTTC.

Only a few counts were recorded for this clonotype. Because the CDR3 is missing its conserved closing phenylalanine or tryptophan, this is likely a read error. The rearrangement links TRBV12-5 to TRBJ1-1; D gene unclear. V lost 2 bases to trimming and J lost 8 bases, with 12 bases between them. CDR3 length: 13 residues. Germline CDR1 reads LGHNT; CDR2 reads FRNRAP. The DNA of the CDR3 is TGTGCTAGTGGTTTGACTCTACAGACCGAAGCTTTCCTT. This sequence encodes CASGLTLQTEAFL.

The CDR3 here is CASSLSGGLGETQYF. CDR3 DNA: TGTGCCAGCAGTCTAAGCGGGGGTTTGGGGGAGACCCAGTACTTC. The J gene is TRBJ2-5, the V gene TRBV2; 8 bases fit TRBD2. The CDR3 extends over 15 amino acids. Germline assignment: CDR1 SNHLY and CDR2 FYNNEI. V lost 5 bases, J lost 5 bases, and 10 bases stayed unmatched.

About this clonotype itself: This likely comes from a read error, as the CDR3 has no conserved phenylalanine or tryptophan at its end. This sequence joins TRBV20-1 and TRBJ2-5; TRBD2 might be the D (6 bases). Trimming left V 6 bases short and J 2 bases short, with 19 bases between. The CDR3 has 15 amino acids. CDR1 and CDR2 (germline): DFQATT, SNEGSKA (reference sequence). Here the CDR3 reads CSAETRGSVQETQYL. The CDR3 DNA reads TGCAGTGCCGAAACACGGGGGTCGGTTCAAGAGACCCAGTACCTC.

A few counts support this clonotype. The chain combines TRBV7-8 with TRBJ1-6, with D maybe TRBD1 (5 bases). CDR1 is SGHVS, CDR2 FQNEAQ, per germline. The CDR3 length is 16 residues. V lost 5 bases to trimming and J lost 10 bases, with 21 bases between them. The CDR3 spells CASSLGWGGSGSPLHF. CDR3 sequence (DNA): TGTGCCAGCAGCCTAGGGTGGGGCGGCTCGGGGTCACCCCTCCACTTT. Supplemented by reference TRBV7-8 and TRBJ1-6, the full variable domain reads GAGVSQSPRYKVAKRGQDVALRCDPISGHVSLFWYQQALGQGPEFLTYFQNEAQLDKSGLPSDRFFAERPEGSVSTLKIQRTQQEDSAVYLCASSLGWGGSGSPLHFGNGTRLTVT.

The V and J genes are TRBV20-1 and TRBJ2-1; 7 positions agree with TRBD2. Germline values: CDR1 DFQATT, CDR2 SNEGSKA (reference sequence). The J segment lost 8 bases and the V segment lost 6 bases, leaving 22 bases of the junction unmatched. This CDR3 is built from 17 residues. CDR3 sequence: CSALGGSGVTTSDEQFF. In DNA form, the CDR3 reads TGCAGTGCCCTAGGCGGGAGTGGGGTTACGACGAGCGATGAGCAGTTCTTC.

In its sample, this clonotype ranks as medium-sized. This sequence joins TRBV29-1 and TRBJ2-1; TRBD2 aligns across 13 bases. Trimming cost V 7 bases and J 4 bases; bases outside gene matches: 19. The CDR3 has 19 amino acids. CDR1 is SQVTM and CDR2 is ANQGSEA in the germline V gene. CDR3 sequence: CSAEGGGTSGNGPYNEQFF. CDR3 in DNA: TGCAGCGCGGAGGGCGGCGGGACTAGCGGGAACGGGCCGTACAATGAGCAGTTCTTC.

The V and J genes are TRBV7-2 and TRBJ1-1, with D possibly TRBD1 on 6 matching bases. Trimming removed 1 base from V and 5 bases from J, with 11 bases in between. This CDR3 contains 14 residues. Per the germline V gene, CDR1 is SGHTA and CDR2 is FQGNSA. CDR3 sequence (DNA): TGTGCCAGCAGCTTAGAAGTGCAGGGGACTGAAGCTTTCTTT. It specifies CASSLEVQGTEAFF.

This clonotype occurred many times. The J gene is TRBJ1-1, the V gene TRBV28, with a weak D call TRBD1 (5 bases). Trimming shortened V by 4 bases and J by 8 bases, and 17 bases separated the two germline ends. This CDR3 comprises 14 residues. Germline lookup yields CDR1 MDHEN and CDR2 SYDVKM. CDR3 amino acids: CASSSPGQMPEAFF. The CDR3 nucleotides are TGTGCCAGCAGTTCCCCGGGGCAGATGCCCGAAGCTTTCTTT. Combining the CDR3 with reference TRBV28 and TRBJ1-1 gives the whole variable domain DVKVTQSSRYLVKRTGEKVFLECVQDMDHENMFWYRQDPGLGLRLIYFSYDVKMKEKGDIPEGYSVSREKKERFSLILESASTNQTSMYLCASSSPGQMPEAFFGQGTRLTVV.

As to this clonotype: Given the absence of the conserved phenylalanine or tryptophan at the CDR3 end, a read error is likely. No DNA is shown, since the ends of the CDR3 on it are uncertain; the CDR3 is the one TCRdb lists. CDR3 in amino acids: CASSPQPGLAG. The chain uses TRBV11-2 and TRBJ2-1; TRBD2 is the table's D call and was not checked against the DNA. Germline assignment: CDR1 SGHAT and CDR2 FQNNGV. Termini included, the CDR3 measures 11 amino acids.

The rearrangement links TRBV30 to TRBJ2-3; D may be TRBD1 or TRBD2 (5 bases each). Germline V gene sequence: CDR1 GTSNPN, CDR2 SVGIG (reference sequence). There are 17 residues in the CDR3. Trimming took off 4 bases at V and 4 bases at J, with 24 bases between the two ends. DNA of the CDR3: TGTGCCTGGATCAAATCGAGTGGGGGTCTTGATCCAGATACGCAGTATTTT. Translation gives CAWIKSSGGLDPDTQYF.

This clonotype was recorded many times. V gene TRBV6-5 combines with J gene TRBJ2-3; TRBD1 matches 10 bases. V lost 4 bases, J lost 3 bases, and 7 bases stayed unmatched. Germline V CDR1 and CDR2: MNHEY, SVGAGI. This CDR3 has 16 residues. The CDR3 protein is CASSSSGTGETDTQYF. The CDR3 DNA sequence: TGTGCCAGCAGTTCGTCCGGGACAGGGGAAACAGATACGCAGTATTTT.

This chain connects TRBV20-1 to TRBJ2-5; 8 positions agree with TRBD1. This CDR3 has 15 residues. The junction had 7 bases not matched to a gene; V was cut back by 1 base and J by 3 bases. Germline values: CDR1 DFQATT, CDR2 SNEGSKA (reference sequence). Here the CDR3 reads CSARGQGAGEETQYF. The DNA for the CDR3 is TGCAGTGCTAGAGGTCAGGGGGCGGGCGAAGAGACCCAGTACTTC.

This clonotype was seen ten or more times. The gene calls are TRBV5-4 and TRBJ1-4; D not certain. The CDR3 is 15 amino acids. The germline V gene encodes CDR1 SGHNT and CDR2 YYREEE (reference sequence). The V end lost 4 bases, the J end lost 6 bases, and 16 bases lay between the germline ends. CDR3 sequence (DNA): TGTGCCAGCAGCCGCAAGTTACTTGGGGATGAAAAACTGTTTTTT. This sequence encodes CASSRKLLGDEKLFF. Combining the CDR3 with reference TRBV5-4 and TRBJ1-4 gives the whole variable domain ETGVTQSPTHLIKTRGQQVTLRCSSQSGHNTVSWYQQALGQGPQFIFQYYREEENGRGNFPPRFSGLQFPNYSSELNVNALELDDSALYLCASSRKLLGDEKLFFGSGTQLSVL.

Turning to this clonotype: Likely a read error: the CDR3 ends without its conserved phenylalanine or tryptophan. The DNA is omitted, as the CDR3 cannot be located on it reliably, and the CDR3 follows TCRdb's listing. V is TRBV5-8 and J is TRBJ2-1. Both ends counted, the CDR3 spans 11 residues. Germline CDR1 reads SGHTS; CDR2 reads YDEGEE. The CDR3: CASSLYNEQSL.

Concerning this clonotype itself: At one end, the junction sequence differs from germline, possibly due to a read error. This chain links TRBV19 with TRBJ2-7, with 8 positions matching TRBD2. This CDR3 has 12 residues. Germline lookup yields CDR1 LNHDA and CDR2 SQIVND (reference sequence). The CDR3 coding sequence is TGTGCCAGTAGTATGGCTAGCGGGCCAAGGAACTTT. Translated: CASSMASGPRNF.

This clonotype was seen at least ten times. The chain employs TRBV6-6 and TRBJ2-2; 9 bases line up with TRBD2. This CDR3 is 16 amino acids long. Germline-derived CDR1 and CDR2 are MNHNY and SVGAGI (reference sequence). V lost 7 bases and J lost 4; bases outside the gene matches: 10. The CDR3 DNA reads TGTGCCAGCAAAACTCCGGCGGGAGGGCTCACCGGGGAGCTGTTTTTT. Its protein product is CASKTPAGGLTGELFF.

This clonotype qualifies as medium-sized (0.01 to 0.1%). The chain carries TRBV10-2 and TRBJ2-5, with D perhaps TRBD2 (6 bases). Germline loops: CDR1 WSHSY, CDR2 SAAADI. The CDR3 length is 12 residues. V lost 8 bases and J 7 bases, leaving 14 bases between the germline ends. The CDR3 reads CASSTSSVTQYF. CDR3 in DNA: TGCGCCAGCTCGACTAGTTCGGTGACCCAGTACTTC.

The chain couples TRBV24-1 to TRBJ2-7; D possibly corresponds to TRBD2 (6 bases). This CDR3 is built from 14 residues. V was trimmed by 4 bases and J by 3 bases, leaving 12 bases between them. Germline V gives CDR1 KGHDR, CDR2 SFDVKD. The CDR3 loop reads CATSDPPRDYEQYF. CDR3 DNA sequence: TGTGCCACCAGTGACCCGCCGCGGGACTACGAGCAGTACTTC.

This clonotype is medium-sized. The CDR3: CSVEDPVLDPYTQYF. In nucleotides, the CDR3 is TGCAGCGTTGAAGATCCGGTTCTAGATCCGTATACGCAGTATTTT. This sequence joins TRBV29-1 and TRBJ2-3, with D unclear. V shed 0 bases and J shed 7 bases, with 17 bases lying between them. The germline V gene encodes CDR1 SQVTM and CDR2 ANQGSEA. The CDR3 totals 15 residues.

The count of this clonotype is one. It is unclear where the CDR3 begins or ends on the DNA, so no DNA is shown, and the CDR3 is as TCRdb lists it. This rearrangement joins TRBV9 to TRBJ2-2; the table's D call of TRBD2 was not tested on the DNA. Looked up from germline, CDR1 is SGDLS and CDR2 is YYNGEE. Ends included, the CDR3 has 20 residues. The chain's CDR3 is CASSPLGQGTYEQYFGELFF.

This clonotype was observed at least ten times. For the CDR3, the DNA is TGCGCCAGCAGTAAGCAGGGGGCAGAAGAGACCCAGTACTTC. Amino acid sequence: CASSKQGAEETQYF. V is TRBV4-1 and J is TRBJ2-5; 8 bases are a match to TRBD1. J was trimmed by 3 bases and V by 6 bases; bases with no gene match: 6. This CDR3 has 14 residues. Germline CDR1 MGHRA, CDR2 YSYEKL.

The chain is built from TRBV15 and TRBJ2-6; the match to TRBD1 covers 8 bases. The germline V gene encodes CDR1 LNHNV and CDR2 YYDKDF (reference sequence). This CDR3 has 19 residues. After removal of 0 bases from V and 0 bases from J, the junction contained 7 bases not matched to a gene. Here the CDR3 reads CATSRERDRLCSGANVLTF. The CDR3 DNA reads TGTGCCACCAGCAGAGAAAGGGACAGGCTGTGCTCTGGGGCCAACGTCCTGACTTTC.

Points on this clonotype: This may stem from a read error, because a much larger clone lies one nucleotide away. This chain connects TRBV18 to TRBJ1-1; D not resolved. Germline V gene sequence: CDR1 KGHSH, CDR2 LQKENI. The CDR3 covers 11 residues. CDR3 nucleotides: TGTGCCAGCTCACCTGCCACTGAAGCTTGCTTT. It encodes CASSPATEACF.

The J gene is TRBJ1-1, the V gene TRBV2; D not certain. The CDR3 contains 15 residues. Trimming pared 7 bases from V and 2 bases from J, leaving 17 bases between. The germline V gene has CDR1 SNHLY and CDR2 FYNNEI. CDR3 nucleotides: TGTGCCAGCATCCCGGGGATGAGGGTTAACACTGAAGCTTTCTTT. Translation gives CASIPGMRVNTEAFF.

The V call is TRBV7-9, the J call TRBJ1-2; a possible D gene is TRBD1 (6 bases). This CDR3 is built from 15 residues. Deletions cut 5 bases from V and 7 bases from J, with 20 bases between. The germline gives CDR1 SEHNR, CDR2 FQNEAQ (reference sequence). The CDR3 is CASSLLGDRPSGYTF. CDR3 coding DNA: TGTGCCAGCAGCCTCCTAGGAGACAGGCCTTCTGGCTACACCTTC.

The rearrangement links TRBV10-1 to TRBJ2-3, with TRBD2 matching over 9 bases. The germline CDR1 and CDR2 sequences are WNHNN and SYGVQD (reference sequence). The CDR3 is made up of 14 amino acids. The CDR3 nucleotides read TGCAGTGCTAGAGTGACTAGCGGAACAGATACGCAGTATTTT. Amino acids: CSARVTSGTDTQYF.

The chain is built from TRBV5-1 and TRBJ2-1; 9 nucleotides match TRBD1. Per the germline V gene, CDR1 is SGHRS and CDR2 is YFSETQ. The CDR3 contains 15 residues. Trimming took 7 bases from V and 8 from J; bases not matched to a gene: 13. CDR3 in amino acids: CASSRVGQGMDEQFF. In DNA form, the CDR3 reads TGCGCCAGCTCAAGGGTGGGACAGGGTATGGATGAGCAGTTCTTC.

This clonotype was counted at least ten times. This sequence joins TRBV12-3 or TRBV12-4 and TRBJ2-6, with 10 bases identical to TRBD1. With 5 bases clipped from V and 0 bases from J, the junction kept 7 bases outside the gene matches. The CDR3 spans 18 residues. Here the CDR3 reads CASSPSTGGHSGANVLTF. The CDR3 DNA follows: TGTGCCAGCAGTCCTTCGACAGGGGGCCACTCTGGGGCCAACGTCCTGACTTTC.